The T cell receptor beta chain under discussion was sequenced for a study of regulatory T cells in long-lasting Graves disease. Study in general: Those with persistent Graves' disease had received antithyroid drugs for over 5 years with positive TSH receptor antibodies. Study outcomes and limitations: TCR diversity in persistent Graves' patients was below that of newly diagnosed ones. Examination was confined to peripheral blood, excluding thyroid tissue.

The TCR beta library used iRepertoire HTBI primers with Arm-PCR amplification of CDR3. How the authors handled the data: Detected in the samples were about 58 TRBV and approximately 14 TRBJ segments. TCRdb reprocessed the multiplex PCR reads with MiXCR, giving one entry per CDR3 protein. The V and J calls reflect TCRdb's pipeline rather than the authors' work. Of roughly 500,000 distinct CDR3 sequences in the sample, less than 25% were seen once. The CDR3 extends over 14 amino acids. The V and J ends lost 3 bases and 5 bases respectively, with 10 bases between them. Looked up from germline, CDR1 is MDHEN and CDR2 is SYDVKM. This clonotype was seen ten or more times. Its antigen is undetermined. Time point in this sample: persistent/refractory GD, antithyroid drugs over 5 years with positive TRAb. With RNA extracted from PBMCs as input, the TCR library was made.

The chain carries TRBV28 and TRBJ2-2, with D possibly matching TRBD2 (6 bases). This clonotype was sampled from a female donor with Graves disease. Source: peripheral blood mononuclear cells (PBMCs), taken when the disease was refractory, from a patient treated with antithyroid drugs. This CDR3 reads CASSFFGGTGELFF. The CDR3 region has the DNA TGTGCCAGCAGTTTCTTTGGGGGGACCGGGGAGCTGTTTTTT.